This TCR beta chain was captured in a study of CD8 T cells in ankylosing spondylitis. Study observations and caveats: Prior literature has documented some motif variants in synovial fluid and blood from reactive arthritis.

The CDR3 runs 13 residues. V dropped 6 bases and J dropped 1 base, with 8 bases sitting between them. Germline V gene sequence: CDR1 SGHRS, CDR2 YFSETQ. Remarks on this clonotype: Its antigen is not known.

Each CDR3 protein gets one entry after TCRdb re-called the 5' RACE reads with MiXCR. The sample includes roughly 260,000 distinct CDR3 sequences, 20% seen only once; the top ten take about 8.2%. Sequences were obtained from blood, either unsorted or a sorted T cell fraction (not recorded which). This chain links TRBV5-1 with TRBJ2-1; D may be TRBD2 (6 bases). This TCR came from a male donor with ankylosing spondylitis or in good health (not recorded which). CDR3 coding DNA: TGCGCCAGCACGGGAGATTCCTACAATGAGCAGTTCTTC. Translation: CASTGDSYNEQFF. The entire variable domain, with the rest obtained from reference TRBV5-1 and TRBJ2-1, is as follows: KAGVTQTPRYLIKTRGQQVTLSCSPISGHRSVSWYQQTPGQGLQFLFEYFSETQRNKGNFPGRFSGRQFSNSRSEMNVSTLELGDSALYLCASTGDSYNEQFFGPGTRLTVL.